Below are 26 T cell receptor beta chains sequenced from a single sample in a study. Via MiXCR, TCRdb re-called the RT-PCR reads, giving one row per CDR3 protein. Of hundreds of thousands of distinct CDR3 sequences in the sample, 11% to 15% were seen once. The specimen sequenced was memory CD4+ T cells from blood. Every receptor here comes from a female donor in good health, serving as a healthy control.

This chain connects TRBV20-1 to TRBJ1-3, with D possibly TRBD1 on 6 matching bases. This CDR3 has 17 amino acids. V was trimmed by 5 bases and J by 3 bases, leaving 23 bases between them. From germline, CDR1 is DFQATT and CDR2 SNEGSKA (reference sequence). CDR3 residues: CSAVNDQGSVGGNTIYF. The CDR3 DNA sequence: TGCAGTGCTGTAAACGATCAGGGGTCCGTTGGTGGAAACACCATATATTTT.

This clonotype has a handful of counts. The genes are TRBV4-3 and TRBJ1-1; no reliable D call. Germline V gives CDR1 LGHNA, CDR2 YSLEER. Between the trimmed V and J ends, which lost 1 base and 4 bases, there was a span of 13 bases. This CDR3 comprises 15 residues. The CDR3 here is CASSQAGGRSTEAFF. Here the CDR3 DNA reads TGCGCCAGCAGCCAAGCAGGAGGTCGGAGCACTGAAGCTTTCTTT.

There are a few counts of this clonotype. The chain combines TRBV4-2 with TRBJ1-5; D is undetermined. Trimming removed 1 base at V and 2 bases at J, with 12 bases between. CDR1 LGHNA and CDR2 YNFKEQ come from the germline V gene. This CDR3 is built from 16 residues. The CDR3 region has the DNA TGTGCCAGCAGCCAAGGGTCTACTGGGGGCAATCAGCCCCAGCATTTT. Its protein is CASSQGSTGGNQPQHF.

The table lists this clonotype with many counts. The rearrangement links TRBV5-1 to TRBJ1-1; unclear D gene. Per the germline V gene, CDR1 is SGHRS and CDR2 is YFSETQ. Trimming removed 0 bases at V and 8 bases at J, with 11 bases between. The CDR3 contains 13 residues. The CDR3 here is CASSLGVGNEAFF. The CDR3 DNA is TGCGCCAGCAGCTTGGGGGTGGGTAACGAAGCTTTCTTT.

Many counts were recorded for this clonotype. The CDR3 DNA reads TGCAGTGCTAGGCCCCCGGTCAGTTATAATTCACCCCTCCACTTT. It codes for CSARPPVSYNSPLHF. The V and J genes are TRBV20-1 and TRBJ1-6; D is ambiguous. Germline lookup yields CDR1 DFQATT and CDR2 SNEGSKA (reference sequence). This CDR3 has 15 amino acids. Trimming stripped 3 bases from V and 4 bases from J, with 13 bases between.

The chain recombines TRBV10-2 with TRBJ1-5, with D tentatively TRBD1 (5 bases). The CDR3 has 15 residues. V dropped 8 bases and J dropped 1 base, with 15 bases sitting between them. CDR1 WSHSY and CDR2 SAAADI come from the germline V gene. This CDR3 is CASSGGGESNQPQHF. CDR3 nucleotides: TGCGCCAGCTCCGGGGGGGGTGAAAGCAATCAGCCCCAGCATTTT.

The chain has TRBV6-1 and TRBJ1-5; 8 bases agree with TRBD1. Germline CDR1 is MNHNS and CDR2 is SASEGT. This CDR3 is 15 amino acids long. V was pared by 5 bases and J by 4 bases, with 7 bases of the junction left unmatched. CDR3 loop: CASSIGQGSNQPQHF. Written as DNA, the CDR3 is TGTGCCAGCAGTATCGGACAGGGCTCTAATCAGCCCCAGCATTTT.

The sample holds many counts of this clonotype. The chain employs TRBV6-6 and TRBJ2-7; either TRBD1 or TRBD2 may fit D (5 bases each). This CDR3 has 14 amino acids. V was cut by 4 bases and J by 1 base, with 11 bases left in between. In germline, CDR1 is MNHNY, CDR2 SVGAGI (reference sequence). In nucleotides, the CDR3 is TGTGCCAGCAGTTGGGGGAGTGCTTCCTACGAGCAGTACTTC. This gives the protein CASSWGSASYEQYF.

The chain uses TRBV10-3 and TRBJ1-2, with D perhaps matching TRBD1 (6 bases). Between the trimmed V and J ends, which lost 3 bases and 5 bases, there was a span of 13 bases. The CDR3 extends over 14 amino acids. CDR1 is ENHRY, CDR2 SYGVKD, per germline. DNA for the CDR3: TGTGCCATCAGTGAAGGGGGGCTAGAGTATGGCTACACCTTC. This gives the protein CAISEGGLEYGYTF.

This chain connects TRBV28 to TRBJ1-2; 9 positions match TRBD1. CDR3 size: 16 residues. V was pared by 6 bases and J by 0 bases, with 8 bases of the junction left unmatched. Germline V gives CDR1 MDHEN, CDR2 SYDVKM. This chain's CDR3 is CASRIAGTGTNYGYTF. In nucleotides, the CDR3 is TGTGCCAGCAGAATAGCCGGGACAGGGACTAACTATGGCTACACCTTC.

CDR3 protein: CASGPTGSEGNTIYF. The DNA for the CDR3 is TGCGCGTCGGGGCCCACAGGGTCGGAGGGAAACACCATATATTTT. The chain joins TRBV5-1 to TRBJ1-3; perhaps TRBD1 as D (6 bases). There are 15 residues in the CDR3. Germline V gene lookup returns CDR1 SGHRS and CDR2 YFSETQ.

The CDR3 region is CASSRTGTGGWETQYF. CDR3 bases: TGCGCCAGCAGCCGGACCGGGACAGGGGGCTGGGAGACCCAGTACTTC. The chain is built from TRBV5-1 and TRBJ2-5; 12 nucleotides match TRBD1. There are 16 residues in the CDR3. Germline CDR1 SGHRS, CDR2 YFSETQ. With V trimmed by 4 bases and J by 5 bases, 9 bases remained unmatched. The full variable domain, in which reference TRBV5-1 and TRBJ2-5 provide the parts outside the CDR3, is KAGVTQTPRYLIKTRGQQVTLSCSPISGHRSVSWYQQTPGQGLQFLFEYFSETQRNKGNFPGRFSGRQFSNSRSEMNVSTLELGDSALYLCASSRTGTGGWETQYFGPGTRLLVL.

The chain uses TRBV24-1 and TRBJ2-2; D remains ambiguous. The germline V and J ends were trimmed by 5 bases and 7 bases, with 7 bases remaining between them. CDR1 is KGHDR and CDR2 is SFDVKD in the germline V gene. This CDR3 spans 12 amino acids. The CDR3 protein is CATSVLDGELFF. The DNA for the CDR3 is TGTGCCACCAGTGTCTTGGACGGGGAGCTGTTTTTT.

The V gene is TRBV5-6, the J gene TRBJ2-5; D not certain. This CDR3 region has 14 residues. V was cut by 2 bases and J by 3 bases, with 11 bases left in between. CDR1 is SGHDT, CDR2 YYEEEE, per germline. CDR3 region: CASSFVQTKETQYF. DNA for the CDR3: TGTGCCAGCAGCTTCGTACAGACAAAAGAGACCCAGTACTTC.

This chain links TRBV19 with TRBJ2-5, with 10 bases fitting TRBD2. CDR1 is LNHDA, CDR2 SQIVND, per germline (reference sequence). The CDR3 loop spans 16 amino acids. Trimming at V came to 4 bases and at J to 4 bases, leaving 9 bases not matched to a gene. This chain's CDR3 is CASSTSPSGSRETQYF. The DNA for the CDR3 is TGTGCCAGTAGTACCTCTCCTAGCGGGAGTAGAGAGACCCAGTACTTC.

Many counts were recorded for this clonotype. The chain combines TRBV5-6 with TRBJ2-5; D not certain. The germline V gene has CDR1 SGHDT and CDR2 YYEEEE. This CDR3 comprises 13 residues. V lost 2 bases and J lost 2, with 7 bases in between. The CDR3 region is CASSFRLQETQYF. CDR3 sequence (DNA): TGTGCCAGCAGCTTTAGGTTGCAAGAGACCCAGTACTTC.

CDR3 residues: CASSARQGGSDTQYF. In DNA, the CDR3 is TGTGCCAGCAGTGCTAGACAGGGAGGTTCAGATACGCAGTATTTT. The V call is TRBV25-1, the J call TRBJ2-3; D possibly corresponds to TRBD1 (7 bases). This CDR3 comprises 15 residues. Germline V gives CDR1 MGHDK, CDR2 SYGVNS. V was pared by 4 bases and J by 4 bases, with 15 bases between.

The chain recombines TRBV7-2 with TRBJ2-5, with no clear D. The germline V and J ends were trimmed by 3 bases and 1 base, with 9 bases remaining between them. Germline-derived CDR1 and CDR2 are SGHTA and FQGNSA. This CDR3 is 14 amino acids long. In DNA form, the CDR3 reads TGTGCCAGCAGCTTTAATGGATTCCAAGAGACCCAGTACTTC. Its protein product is CASSFNGFQETQYF.

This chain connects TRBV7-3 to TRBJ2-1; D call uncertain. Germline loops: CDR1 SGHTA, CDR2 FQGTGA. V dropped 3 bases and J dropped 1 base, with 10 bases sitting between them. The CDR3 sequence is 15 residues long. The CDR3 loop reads CASSFLGESYNEQFF. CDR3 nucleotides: TGTGCCAGCAGCTTTTTGGGTGAGTCCTACAATGAGCAGTTCTTC.

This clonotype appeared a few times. CDR3 amino acids: CSVVPLLGANVLTF. The CDR3 DNA is TGCAGCGTTGTTCCCCTCCTCGGGGCCAACGTCCTGACTTTC. The chain joins TRBV29-1 to TRBJ2-6, with D unresolved. This CDR3 is 14 amino acids long. CDR1 and CDR2 (germline): SQVTM, ANQGSEA. Trimming left V 4 bases short and J 4 bases short, with 11 bases between.

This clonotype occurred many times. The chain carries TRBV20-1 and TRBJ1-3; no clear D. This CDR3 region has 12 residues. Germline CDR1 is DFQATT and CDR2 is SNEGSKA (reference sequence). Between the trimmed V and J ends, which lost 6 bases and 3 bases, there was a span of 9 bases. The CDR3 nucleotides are TGCAGTGCGAAAGAATATGGAAACACCATATATTTT. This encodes CSAKEYGNTIYF.

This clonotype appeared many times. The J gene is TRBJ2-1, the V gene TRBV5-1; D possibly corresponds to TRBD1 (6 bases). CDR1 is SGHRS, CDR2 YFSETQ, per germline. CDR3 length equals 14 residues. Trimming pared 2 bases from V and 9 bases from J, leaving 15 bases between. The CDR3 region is CASSLMGLDSEQFF. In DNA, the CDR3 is TGCGCCAGCAGCTTAATGGGATTGGACAGTGAGCAGTTCTTC.

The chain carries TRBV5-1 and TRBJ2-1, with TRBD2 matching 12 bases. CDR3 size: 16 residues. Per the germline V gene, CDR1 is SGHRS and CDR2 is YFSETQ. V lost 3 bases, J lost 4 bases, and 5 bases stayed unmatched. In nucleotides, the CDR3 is TGCGCCAGCAGCTCCCCTAGCGGGGGGGATTACAATGAGCAGTTCTTC. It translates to CASSSPSGGDYNEQFF.

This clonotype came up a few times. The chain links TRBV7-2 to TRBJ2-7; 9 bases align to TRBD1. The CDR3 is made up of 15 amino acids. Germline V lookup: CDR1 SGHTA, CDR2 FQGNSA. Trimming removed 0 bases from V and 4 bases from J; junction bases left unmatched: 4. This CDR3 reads CASSLAIGQGYEQYF. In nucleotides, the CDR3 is TGTGCCAGCAGCTTAGCTATAGGACAGGGGTACGAGCAGTACTTC. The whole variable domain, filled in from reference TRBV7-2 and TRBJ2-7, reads GAGVSQSPSNKVTEKGKDVELRCDPISGHTALYWYRQSLGQGLEFLIYFQGNSAPDKSGLPSDRFSAERTGGSVSTLTIQRTQQEDSAVYLCASSLAIGQGYEQYFGPGTRLTVT.

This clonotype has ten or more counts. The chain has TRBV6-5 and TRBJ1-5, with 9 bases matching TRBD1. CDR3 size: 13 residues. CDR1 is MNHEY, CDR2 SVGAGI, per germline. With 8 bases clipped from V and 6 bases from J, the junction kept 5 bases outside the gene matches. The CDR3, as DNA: TGTGCCAGCGCTGGACAGGGGAGTCAGCCCCAGCATTTT. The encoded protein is CASAGQGSQPQHF.

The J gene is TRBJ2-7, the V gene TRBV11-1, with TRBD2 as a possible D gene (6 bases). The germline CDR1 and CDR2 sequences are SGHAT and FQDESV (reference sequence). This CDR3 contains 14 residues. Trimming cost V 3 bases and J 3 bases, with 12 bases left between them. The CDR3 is CASSFSREYYEQYF. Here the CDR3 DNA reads TGTGCCAGCAGCTTTTCTCGGGAGTACTACGAGCAGTACTTC.